This T cell receptor (beta chain) was sequenced during a study of blood T cell repertoires in COVID-19. Study-wide context: From T cells, B-cell-depleted T cells, or PBMCs came the material, which was cDNA or gDNA.

Germline V CDR1 and CDR2: MNHEY, SMNVEV (reference sequence). This CDR3 contains 13 residues. V lost 3 bases and J lost 7, with 10 bases in between. Authors' methods: Estimation of nucleated cell counts was performed using reference gene primer amplification. Method: immunoSEQ multiplex PCR; TCRdb's copy keeps in-frame clones and lacks some. V, J and clone size are those of that table, while D and trimming were read from the DNA. The data show 110,000 or so clones, 70% to 90% seen once. The sequenced sample was peripheral blood. This clonotype was obtained from a man aged 40-49 years with acute or convalescent COVID-19. This chain connects TRBV27 to TRBJ1-5; D gene uncertain. CDR3 nucleotide sequence: TGTGCCAGCAGTTTGGTCCGGGGACAGCCCCAGCATTTT. Translated, it gives CASSLVRGQPQHF.